This T cell receptor beta chain was sequenced for a study of blood T cells in healthy people across ages. General study results and limits: With naive T cell percentage, TCR beta diversity showed a strong correlation. The recorded TCR beta diversity per million T cells decreased in a roughly linear manner with age. The study found more naive CD4+ cells and higher diversity in long-lived than aged donors.

As for this clonotype: The antigen is not known.

A second PCR, run for roughly 7 to 12 cycles, used a sample-barcoded 5' primer plus a J-beta primer mix. TCRdb itself ran the 5' RACE reads through MiXCR, one entry per CDR3 protein. The repertoire holds roughly 2 million distinct CDR3 sequences, with 40% to 55% as singletons. Isolated PBMCs totaled at least 7 million in each sample. Per germline, CDR1 MNHEY and CDR2 SVGEGT. The CDR3 extends over 15 amino acids. Between the trimmed V and J ends, which lost 1 base and 6 bases, there was a span of 15 bases. Sequences were obtained from blood. The sequence was collected from a woman between 40 and 50 years old in good health. This chain uses TRBV6-2 or TRBV6-3 with TRBJ1-1, with D unclear. The CDR3 protein is CASSYLGRLRAEAFF. CDR3 DNA: TGTGCCAGCAGTTACTTGGGCCGCTTGAGGGCTGAAGCTTTCTTT.